The clone carrying this T cell receptor (beta chain) was picked up many times. One end of the junction varies from germline; a read error may be responsible. This sample is part of a study of T-cell reconstitution after alpha-beta-depleted transplantation in children. Unique molecular identifiers were used to barcode this TCRbeta library. TCRdb re-derived calls from the PCR reads in MiXCR, one entry per CDR3 protein. The sample consists of 200,000 to 250,000 distinct CDR3 sequences, 8.5% to 10% of them appearing once. CDR3 length: 14 residues. The source is a human donor who donated a stem cell graft to a child with acute lymphoblastic leukemia. The chain joins TRBV12-3 or TRBV12-4 to TRBJ2-7; D may match TRBD1 or TRBD2 (5 bases each). The sample in question was PBMCs from the stem cell graft donor, obtained from the stem cell graft. The CDR3 coding sequence is TGCGCCAGCAGCCCCGGGACCGTTTCCTACGAGCAGTACTTC. Encoded protein: CASSPGTVSYEQYF.